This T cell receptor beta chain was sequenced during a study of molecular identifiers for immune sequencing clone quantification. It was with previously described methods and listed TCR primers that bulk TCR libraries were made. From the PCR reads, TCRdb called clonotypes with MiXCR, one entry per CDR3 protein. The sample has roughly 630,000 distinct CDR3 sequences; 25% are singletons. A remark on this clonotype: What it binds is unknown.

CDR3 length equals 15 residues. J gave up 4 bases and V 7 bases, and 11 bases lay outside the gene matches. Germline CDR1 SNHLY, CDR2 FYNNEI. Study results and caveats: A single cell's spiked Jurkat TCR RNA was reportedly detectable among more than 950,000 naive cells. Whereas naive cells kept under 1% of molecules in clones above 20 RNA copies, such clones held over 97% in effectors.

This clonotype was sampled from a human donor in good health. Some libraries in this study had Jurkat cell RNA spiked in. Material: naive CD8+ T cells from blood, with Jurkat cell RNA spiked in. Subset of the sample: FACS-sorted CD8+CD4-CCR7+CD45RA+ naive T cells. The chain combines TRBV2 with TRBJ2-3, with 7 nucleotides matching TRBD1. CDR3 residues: CASKGLQGLSDTQYF. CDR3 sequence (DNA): TGTGCCAGCAAGGGGCTACAGGGGCTTTCAGATACGCAGTATTTT.